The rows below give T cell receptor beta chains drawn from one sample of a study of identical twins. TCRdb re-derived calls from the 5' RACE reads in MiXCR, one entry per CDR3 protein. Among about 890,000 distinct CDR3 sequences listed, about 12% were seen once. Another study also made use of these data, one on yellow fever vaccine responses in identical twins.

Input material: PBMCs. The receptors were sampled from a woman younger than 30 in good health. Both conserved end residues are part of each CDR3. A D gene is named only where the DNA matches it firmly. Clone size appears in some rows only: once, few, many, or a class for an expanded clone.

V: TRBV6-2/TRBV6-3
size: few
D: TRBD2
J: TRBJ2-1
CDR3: CASRKLSGSGYEQFF
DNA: TGTGCCAGCAGAAAACTTAGCGGGAGTGGGTATGAGCAGTTCTTC

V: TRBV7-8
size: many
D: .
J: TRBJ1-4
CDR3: CASSLGLREKLFF
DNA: TGTGCCAGCAGCTTAGGTCTGAGGGAAAAACTGTTTTTT

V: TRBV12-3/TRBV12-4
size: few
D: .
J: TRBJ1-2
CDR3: CASSLQGRYYGYTF
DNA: TGTGCCAGCAGTTTACAGGGACGCTACTATGGCTACACCTTC

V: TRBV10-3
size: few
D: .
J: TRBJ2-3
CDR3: CAIRLTDSTDTQYF
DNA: TGTGCCATCAGGCTGACGGATAGCACAGATACGCAGTATTTT

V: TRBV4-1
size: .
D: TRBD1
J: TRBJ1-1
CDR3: CASSPVPGQGKDTEAFF
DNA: TGCGCCAGCAGCCCCGTCCCGGGACAGGGAAAAGACACTGAAGCTTTCTTT

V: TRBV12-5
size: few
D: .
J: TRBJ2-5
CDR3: CASGFNPRDSPGVETQYF
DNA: TGTGCTAGTGGTTTCAACCCAAGGGACAGCCCGGGGGTGGAGACCCAGTACTTC

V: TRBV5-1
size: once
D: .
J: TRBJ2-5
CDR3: CASSHDREPETQYF
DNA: TGCGCCAGCAGCCATGACCGGGAGCCTGAGACCCAGTACTTC

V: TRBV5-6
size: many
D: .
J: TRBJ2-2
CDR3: CASSPGPTGELFF
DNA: TGCGCCAGCAGCCCGGGACCCACCGGGGAGCTGTTTTTT

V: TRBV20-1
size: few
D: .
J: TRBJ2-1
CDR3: CSARGGGTNEQFF
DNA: TGCAGTGCTAGAGGGGGCGGGACGAATGAGCAGTTCTTC

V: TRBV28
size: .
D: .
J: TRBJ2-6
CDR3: CASSFATWRVPGANVLTF
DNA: TGTGCCAGCAGTTTTGCGACCTGGAGGGTACCTGGGGCCAACGTCCTGACTTTC

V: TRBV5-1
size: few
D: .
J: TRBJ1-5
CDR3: CASSSGPTDQPQHF
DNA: TGCGCCAGCAGCTCGGGCCCGACGGATCAGCCCCAGCATTTT

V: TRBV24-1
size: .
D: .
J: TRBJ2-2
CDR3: CATRETGNTGELFF
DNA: TGTGCCACCCGTGAGACAGGGAACACCGGGGAGCTGTTTTTT

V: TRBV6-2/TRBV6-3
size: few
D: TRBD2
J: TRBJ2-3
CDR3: CASSFATLAGLGDTQYF
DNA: TGTGCCAGCAGTTTCGCGACCCTAGCGGGATTAGGAGATACGCAGTATTTT

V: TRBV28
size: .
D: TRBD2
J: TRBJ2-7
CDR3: CASTKTSGTIYEQYF
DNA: TGTGCCAGCACCAAAACTAGCGGGACTATCTACGAGCAGTACTTC

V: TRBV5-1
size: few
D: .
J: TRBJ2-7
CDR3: CASSSGVTISVYEQYF
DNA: TGCGCCAGCAGCTCGGGAGTCACTATCTCGGTCTACGAGCAGTACTTC

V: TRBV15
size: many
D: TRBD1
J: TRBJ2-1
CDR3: CATSRSGQVNEQFF
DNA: TGTGCCACCAGCAGATCCGGACAGGTCAATGAGCAGTTCTTC

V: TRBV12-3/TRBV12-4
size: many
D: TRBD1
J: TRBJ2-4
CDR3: CASSPDRDKNIQYF
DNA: TGTGCCAGCAGTCCGGACAGGGACAAAAACATTCAGTACTTC

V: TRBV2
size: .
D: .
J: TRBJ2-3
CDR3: CASRGRDTLSTDTQYF
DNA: TGTGCCAGCAGGGGCCGGGACACCCTTTCCACAGATACGCAGTATTTT

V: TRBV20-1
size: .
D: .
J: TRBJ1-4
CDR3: CSARRGGGEKLFF
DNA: TGCAGTGCTAGGAGGGGTGGTGGTGAAAAACTGTTTTTT

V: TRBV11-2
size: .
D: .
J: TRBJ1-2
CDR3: CASSLVSGAGYGYTF
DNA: TGTGCCAGCAGCTTAGTAAGCGGGGCCGGCTATGGCTACACCTTC

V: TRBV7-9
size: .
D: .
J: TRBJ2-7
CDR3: CASQWTVEDEQYF
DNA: TGTGCCAGCCAATGGACAGTGGAGGACGAGCAGTACTTC

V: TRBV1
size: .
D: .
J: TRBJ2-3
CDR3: CTSSQVLKTDTQYF
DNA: TGCACCAGCAGCCAAGTATTAAAGACAGATACGCAGTATTTT

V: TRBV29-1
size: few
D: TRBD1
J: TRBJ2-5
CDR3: CSVETGFEDTQYF
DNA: TGCAGCGTGGAGACAGGGTTCGAAGACACCCAGTACTTC

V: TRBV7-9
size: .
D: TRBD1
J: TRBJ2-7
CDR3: CASRRGQNYEQYF
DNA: TGTGCCAGCAGGAGGGGACAGAACTACGAGCAGTACTTC

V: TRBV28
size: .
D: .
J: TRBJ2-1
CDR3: CASSSGGIRNEQFF
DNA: TGTGCCAGCAGTTCTGGCGGGATTAGGAATGAGCAGTTCTTC

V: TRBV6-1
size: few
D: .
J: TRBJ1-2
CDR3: CASSEVTYGYTF
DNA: TGTGCCAGCAGTGAAGTCACCTATGGCTACACCTTC

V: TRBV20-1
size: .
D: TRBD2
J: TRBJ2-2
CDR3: CSAQTSGGRNTGELFF
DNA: TGCAGTGCTCAGACTAGCGGGGGGCGAAACACCGGGGAGCTGTTTTTT

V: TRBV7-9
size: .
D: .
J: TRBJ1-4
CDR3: CASSSSGSRGEKLFF
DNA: TGTGCCAGCAGCTCCTCAGGGAGTCGCGGCGAAAAACTGTTTTTT

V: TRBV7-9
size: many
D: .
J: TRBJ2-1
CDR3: CASSSTRREGEQFF
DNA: TGTGCCAGCAGCTCAACTCGCAGGGAAGGTGAGCAGTTCTTC

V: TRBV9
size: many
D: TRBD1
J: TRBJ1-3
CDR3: CASSPGQGNTIYF
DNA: TGTGCCAGCAGCCCGGGACAGGGAAACACCATATATTTT

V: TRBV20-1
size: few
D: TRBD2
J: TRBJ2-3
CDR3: CSARAADSGYQDTQYF
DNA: TGCAGTGCCAGGGCAGCTGATAGCGGGTATCAGGATACGCAGTATTTT

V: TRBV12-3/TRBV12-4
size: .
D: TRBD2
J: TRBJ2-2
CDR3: CASSTLAGLNTGELFF
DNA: TGTGCCAGCAGTACCCTAGCGGGACTGAACACCGGGGAGCTGTTTTTT

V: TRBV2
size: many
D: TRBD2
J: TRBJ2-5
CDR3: CARQRGLGVETQYF
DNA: TGTGCCAGACAGCGGGGGCTGGGGGTAGAGACCCAGTACTTC

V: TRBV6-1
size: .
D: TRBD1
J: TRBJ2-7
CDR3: CASSRDRARSEQYF
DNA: TGTGCCAGCAGTAGGGACAGGGCAAGGAGCGAGCAGTACTTC

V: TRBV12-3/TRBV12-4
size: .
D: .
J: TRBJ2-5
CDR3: CASSLGNLGETQYF
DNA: TGTGCCAGCAGTTTAGGGAACCTCGGAGAGACCCAGTACTTC

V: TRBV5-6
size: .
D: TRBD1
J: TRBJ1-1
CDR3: CASSPPTGPTEAFF
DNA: TGTGCCAGCAGCCCTCCGACAGGGCCCACTGAAGCTTTCTTT

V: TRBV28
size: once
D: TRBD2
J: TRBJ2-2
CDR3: CASSSINSRGGYGELFF
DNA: TGTGCCAGCAGTTCCATCAACTCACGGGGGGGGTACGGGGAGCTGTTTTTT

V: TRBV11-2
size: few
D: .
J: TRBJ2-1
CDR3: CASSQYPGGPVNEQFF
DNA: TGTGCCAGCAGCCAATACCCGGGGGGCCCGGTCAATGAGCAGTTCTTC

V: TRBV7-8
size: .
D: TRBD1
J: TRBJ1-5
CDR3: CASSLETGFGNQPQHF
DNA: TGTGCCAGCAGCTTAGAGACAGGGTTCGGCAATCAGCCCCAGCATTTT

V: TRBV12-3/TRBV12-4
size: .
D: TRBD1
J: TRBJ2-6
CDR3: CASTHRGQSSGANVLTF
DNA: TGTGCCAGCACCCACAGGGGGCAGAGCTCTGGGGCCAACGTCCTGACTTTC

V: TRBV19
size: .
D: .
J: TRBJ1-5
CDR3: CASSTTGSNQPQHF
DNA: TGTGCCAGTAGTACGACGGGAAGCAATCAGCCCCAGCATTTT

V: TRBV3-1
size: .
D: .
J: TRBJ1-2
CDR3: CASSQDYSGHGGYTF
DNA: TGTGCCAGCAGCCAAGACTACTCAGGGCATGGGGGCTACACCTTC

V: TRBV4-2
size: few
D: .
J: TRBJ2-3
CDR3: CASSQDIPTSDTQYF
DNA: TGTGCCAGCAGCCAAGATATCCCAACGTCAGATACGCAGTATTTT

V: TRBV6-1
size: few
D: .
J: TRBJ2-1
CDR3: CASSQDSSYNEQFF
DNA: TGTGCCAGCAGCCAGGACAGTTCCTACAATGAGCAGTTCTTC

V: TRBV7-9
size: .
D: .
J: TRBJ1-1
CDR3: CASSPNPNTEAFF
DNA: TGTGCCAGCAGCCCTAATCCGAACACTGAAGCTTTCTTT

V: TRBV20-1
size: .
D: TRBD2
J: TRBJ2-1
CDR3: CSAGLAANEQFF
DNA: TGCAGTGCTGGACTAGCGGCCAATGAGCAGTTCTTC

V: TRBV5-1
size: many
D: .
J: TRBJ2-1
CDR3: CASSFLLAADEQFF
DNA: TGCGCCAGCAGCTTTTTATTAGCGGCGGATGAGCAGTTCTTC

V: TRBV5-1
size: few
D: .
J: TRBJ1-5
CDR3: CASSLEGTRGQPQHF
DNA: TGCGCCAGCAGCTTGGAAGGGACTCGGGGTCAGCCCCAGCATTTT

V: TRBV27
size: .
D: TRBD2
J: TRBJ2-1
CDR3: CASSLLRTSDYNEQFF
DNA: TGTGCCAGCAGTTTATTGAGGACTAGCGATTACAATGAGCAGTTCTTC

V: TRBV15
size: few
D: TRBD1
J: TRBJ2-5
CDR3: CATSRGGQGYQETQYF
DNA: TGTGCCACCAGCAGAGGGGGACAGGGATACCAAGAGACCCAGTACTTC

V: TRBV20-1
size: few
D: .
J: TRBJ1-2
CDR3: CSARGTSNYGYTF
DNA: TGCAGTGCTAGAGGGACTTCTAACTATGGCTACACCTTC

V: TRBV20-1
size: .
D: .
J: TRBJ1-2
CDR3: CSARDDRVGYGYTF
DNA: TGCAGTGCTAGAGACGATCGAGTGGGCTATGGCTACACCTTC

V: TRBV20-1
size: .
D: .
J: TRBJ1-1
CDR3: CSATQGGIPEAFF
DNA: TGCAGTGCGACCCAAGGCGGGATCCCTGAAGCTTTCTTT

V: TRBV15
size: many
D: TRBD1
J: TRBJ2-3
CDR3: CATSRARHGQGTDTQYF
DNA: TGTGCCACCAGCAGAGCCCGACACGGACAGGGCACAGATACGCAGTATTTT

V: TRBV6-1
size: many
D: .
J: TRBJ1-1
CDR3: CASSLGGPTEAFF
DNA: TGTGCCAGCAGCCTGGGGGGACCCACTGAAGCTTTCTTT

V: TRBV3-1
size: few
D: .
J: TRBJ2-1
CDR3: CASSQWGGSYNEQFF
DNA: TGTGCCAGCAGCCAATGGGGAGGATCCTACAATGAGCAGTTCTTC

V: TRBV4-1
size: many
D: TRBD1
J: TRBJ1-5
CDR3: CASSQDGTGDQPQHF
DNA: TGCGCCAGCAGCCAAGACGGGACAGGGGATCAGCCCCAGCATTTT

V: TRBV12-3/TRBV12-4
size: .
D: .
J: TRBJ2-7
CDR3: CASSFVRDSLTYEQYF
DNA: TGTGCCAGCAGTTTTGTTCGGGATTCCCTCACCTACGAGCAGTACTTC

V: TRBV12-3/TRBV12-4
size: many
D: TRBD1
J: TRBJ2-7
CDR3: CASRKTGGSEQYF
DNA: TGTGCCAGCAGAAAAACAGGGGGCAGTGAGCAGTACTTC

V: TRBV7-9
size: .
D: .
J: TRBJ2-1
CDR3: CASSFRAVLYNEQFF
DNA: TGTGCCAGCAGCTTCAGGGCGGTTTTATACAATGAGCAGTTCTTC